The source of this T cell receptor beta chain is a study of molecular identifiers for immune sequencing clone quantification. TCRdb re-analysed the PCR reads in MiXCR, keeping a single row per CDR3 protein. The sample carries over 600,000 distinct CDR3 sequences, 15% to 20% recorded once. This clonotype was observed at least ten times. Its antigen remains unknown. Losses at the gene ends were 1 base for V and 5 bases for J; bases not matched to a gene: 15. This CDR3 is built from 18 residues. Germline V gene data show CDR1 as LGHNA and CDR2 as YSLEER. The study, taken as a whole, reports: A single cell's spiked Jurkat TCR RNA was reportedly detectable among roughly 1 million naive cells.

This TCR was recovered from a human donor in good health. Some libraries in this study had Jurkat cell RNA spiked in. Sequencing input: naive CD8+ T cells from blood, with Jurkat cell RNA spiked in. Documented subset: FACS-sorted CD8+CD4-CCR7+CD45RA+ naive T cells. The V and J genes are TRBV4-3 and TRBJ1-1; 8 nucleotides match TRBD1. The CDR3 reads CASSQAAGQGASKTEAFF. In nucleotides, the CDR3 is TGCGCCAGCAGCCAAGCGGCGGGGCAGGGGGCCTCGAAGACTGAAGCTTTCTTT.